These 5 T cell receptor beta chains came from one sample sequenced in a study of blood T cell repertoires in COVID-19. Clones were sequenced by immunoSEQ multiplex PCR, and TCRdb holds only the in-frame ones, with some missing. This table holds 110,000 to 150,000 clones, 65% to 85% found once. Sequencing was performed on peripheral blood. These TCRs come from a woman between 50 and 59 years old with acute or convalescent COVID-19.

The chain has TRBV5-4 and TRBJ1-2, with 10 bases fitting TRBD1. The CDR3 loop spans 19 amino acids. CDR1 and CDR2 from the germline V gene are SGHNT and YYREEE (reference sequence). Germline trimming cut 0 bases from V and 8 bases from J; bases unmatched to any gene: 19. The CDR3 nucleotides read TGTGCCAGCAGCTTGGCGTTGGTCTCGGGGGACAGGGGCCTGGGAGGCTACACCTTC. It codes for CASSLALVSGDRGLGGYTF. The variable domain in full, completed from reference TRBV5-4 and TRBJ1-2, reads ETGVTQSPTHLIKTRGQQVTLRCSSQSGHNTVSWYQQALGQGPQFIFQYYREEENGRGNFPPRFSGLQFPNYSSELNVNALELDDSALYLCASSLALVSGDRGLGGYTFGSGTRLTVV.

Concerning this clone itself: The junction departs from the called germline gene at one end, perhaps through a read error. The chain links TRBV7-9 to TRBJ1-5; perhaps TRBD1 as D (6 bases). CDR1 is SEHNR and CDR2 is FQNEAQ in the germline V gene (reference sequence). The CDR3 consists of 15 residues. The CDR3 spells CASSLDWGRSQAQHF. In nucleotides, the CDR3 is TGTGCCAGCAGCTTGGACTGGGGGCGCAGTCAGGCCCAGCATTTT.

The chain combines TRBV2 with TRBJ1-2, with D tentatively TRBD1 (5 bases). The CDR3 is made up of 14 amino acids. Per germline, CDR1 SNHLY and CDR2 FYNNEI. Trimming removed 7 bases from V and 4 bases from J, with 16 bases in between. The CDR3: CASKTDQNLYGYTF. The CDR3 nucleotides are TGTGCCAGCAAGACAGACCAGAACCTCTATGGCTACACCTTC. Full variable domain (outside the CDR3, taken from reference TRBV2 and TRBJ1-2): EPEVTQTPSHQVTQMGQEVILRCVPISNHLYFYWYRQILGQKVEFLVSFYNNEISEKSEIFDDQFSVERPDGSNFTLKIRSTKLEDSAMYFCASKTDQNLYGYTFGSGTRLTVV.

The chain is built from TRBV7-2 and TRBJ1-1, with D perhaps TRBD1 (6 bases). CDR1 SGHTA and CDR2 FQGNSA come from the germline V gene. This CDR3 region has 13 residues. V lost 8 bases to trimming and J lost 3 bases, with 13 bases between them. The CDR3 DNA reads as TGTGCCAGCCAAACAGGGTACCACACTGAAGCTTTCTTT. This sequence encodes CASQTGYHTEAFF.

V and J are TRBV10-3 and TRBJ1-1; D is ambiguous. The V end lost 3 bases, the J end lost 1 base, and 9 bases lay between the germline ends. The CDR3 length is 14 residues. The germline V gene encodes CDR1 ENHRY and CDR2 SYGVKD. In DNA form, the CDR3 reads TGTGCCATCAGTGAATTCGAGTGGAACACTGAAGCTTTCTTT. Translating gives CAISEFEWNTEAFF.